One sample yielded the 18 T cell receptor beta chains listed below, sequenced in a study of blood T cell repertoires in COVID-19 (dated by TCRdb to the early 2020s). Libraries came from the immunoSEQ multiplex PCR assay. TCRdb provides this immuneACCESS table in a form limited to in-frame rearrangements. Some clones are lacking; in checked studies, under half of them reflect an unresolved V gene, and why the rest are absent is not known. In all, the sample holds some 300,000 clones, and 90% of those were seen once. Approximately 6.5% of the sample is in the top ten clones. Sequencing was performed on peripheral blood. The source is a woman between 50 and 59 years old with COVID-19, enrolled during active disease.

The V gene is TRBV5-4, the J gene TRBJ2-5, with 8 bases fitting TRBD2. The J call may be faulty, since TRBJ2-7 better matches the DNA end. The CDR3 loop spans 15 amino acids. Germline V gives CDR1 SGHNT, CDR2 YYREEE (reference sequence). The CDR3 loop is CASSLGSGRNGEQYF. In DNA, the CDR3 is TGTGCCAGCAGCTTGGGGAGCGGGAGAAACGGCGAGCAGTACTTC.

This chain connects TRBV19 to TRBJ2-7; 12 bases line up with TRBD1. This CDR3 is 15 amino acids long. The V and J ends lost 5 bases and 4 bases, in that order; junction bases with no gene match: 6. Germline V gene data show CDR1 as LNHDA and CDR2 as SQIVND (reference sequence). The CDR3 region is CASSAPGQGAYEQYF. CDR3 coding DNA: TGTGCCAGTAGTGCACCGGGACAGGGGGCTTACGAGCAGTACTTC.

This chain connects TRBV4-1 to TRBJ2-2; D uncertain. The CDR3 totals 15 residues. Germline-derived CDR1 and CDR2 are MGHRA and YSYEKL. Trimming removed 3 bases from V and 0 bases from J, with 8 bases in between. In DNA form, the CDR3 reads TGCGCCAGCAGCCACATCCACTCGAACACCGGGGAGCTGTTTTTT. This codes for CASSHIHSNTGELFF.

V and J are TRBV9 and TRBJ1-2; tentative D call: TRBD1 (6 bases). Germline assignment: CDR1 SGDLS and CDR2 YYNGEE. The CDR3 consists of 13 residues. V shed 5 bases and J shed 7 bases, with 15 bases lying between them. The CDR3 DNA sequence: TGTGCCAGCAGTTCCCAGGGGCAAGGTGGCTACACCTTC. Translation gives CASSSQGQGGYTF.

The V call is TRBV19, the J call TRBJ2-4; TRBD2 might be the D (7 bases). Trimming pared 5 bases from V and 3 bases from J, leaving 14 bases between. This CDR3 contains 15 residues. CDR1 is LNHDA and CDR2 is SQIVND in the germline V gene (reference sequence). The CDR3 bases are TGTGCCAGTAGTTATGGGGGAGGGGGCAAAAACATTCAGTACTTC. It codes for CASSYGGGGKNIQYF. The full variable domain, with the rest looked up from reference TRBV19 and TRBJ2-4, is DGGITQSPKYLFRKEGQNVTLSCEQNLNHDAMYWYRQDPGQGLRLIYYSQIVNDFQKGDIAEGYSVSREKKESFPLTVTSAQKNPTAFYLCASSYGGGGKNIQYFGAGTRLSVL.

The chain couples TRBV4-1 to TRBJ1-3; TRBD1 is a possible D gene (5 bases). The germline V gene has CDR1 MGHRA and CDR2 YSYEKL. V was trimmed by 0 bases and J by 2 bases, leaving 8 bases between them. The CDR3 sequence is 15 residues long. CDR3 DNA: TGCGCCAGCAGCCAAGACGGGGGGACTGGAAACACCATATATTTT. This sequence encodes CASSQDGGTGNTIYF.

The CDR3 region has the DNA TGTGCCAGCAGCTTAGCGGGAGCCCACGAGCAGTACTTC. It codes for CASSLAGAHEQYF. This chain connects TRBV5-4 to TRBJ2-7, with 8 bases lining up with TRBD2. Germline trimming cut 2 bases from V and 5 bases from J; bases unmatched to any gene: 3. Germline CDR1 reads SGHNT; CDR2 reads YYREEE (reference sequence). This CDR3 region has 13 residues.

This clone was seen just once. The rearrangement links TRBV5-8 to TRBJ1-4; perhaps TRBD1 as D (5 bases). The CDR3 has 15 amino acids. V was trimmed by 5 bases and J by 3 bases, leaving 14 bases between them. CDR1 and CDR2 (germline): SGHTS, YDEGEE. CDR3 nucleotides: TGTGCCAGCAGGTTAGGGGAATCGGCTAATGAAAAACTGTTTTTT. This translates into CASRLGESANEKLFF.

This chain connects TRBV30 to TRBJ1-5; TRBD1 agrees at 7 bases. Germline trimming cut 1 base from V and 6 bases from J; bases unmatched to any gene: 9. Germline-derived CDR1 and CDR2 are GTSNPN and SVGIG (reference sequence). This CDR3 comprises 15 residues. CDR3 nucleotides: TGTGCCTGGAGTGACACCAACAGGGGTAGTCAGCCCCAGCATTTT. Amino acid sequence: CAWSDTNRGSQPQHF.

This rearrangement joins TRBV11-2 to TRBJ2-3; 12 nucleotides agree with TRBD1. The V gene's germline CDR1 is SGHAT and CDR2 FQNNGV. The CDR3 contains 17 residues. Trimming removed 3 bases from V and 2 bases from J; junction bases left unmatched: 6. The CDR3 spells CASSFDGTGGDTDTQYF. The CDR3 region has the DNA TGTGCCAGCAGCTTTGATGGGACAGGGGGCGACACAGATACGCAGTATTTT.

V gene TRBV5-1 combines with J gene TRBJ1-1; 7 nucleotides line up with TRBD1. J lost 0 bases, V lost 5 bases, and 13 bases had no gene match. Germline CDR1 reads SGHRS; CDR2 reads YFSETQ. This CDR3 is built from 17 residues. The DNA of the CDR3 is TGCGCCAGCAGTCTCTCGGGACAGAGAAACATGAACACTGAAGCTTTCTTT. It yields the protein CASSLSGQRNMNTEAFF.

This CDR3 reads CASSEEGAYYNEQFF. CDR3 coding DNA: TGTGCCAGCAGCGAGGAGGGGGCCTACTACAATGAGCAGTTCTTC. J is TRBJ2-1 and V is TRBV9, with TRBD1 as a possible D gene (7 bases). The CDR3 extends over 15 amino acids. With 3 bases removed from V and 3 bases from J, the gap between germline ends came to 13 bases. Per germline, CDR1 SGDLS and CDR2 YYNGEE.

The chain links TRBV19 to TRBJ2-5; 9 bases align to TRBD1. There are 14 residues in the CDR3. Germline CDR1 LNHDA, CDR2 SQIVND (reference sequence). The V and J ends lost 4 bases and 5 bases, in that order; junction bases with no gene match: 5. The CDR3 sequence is CASSTWTGAETQYF. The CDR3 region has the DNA TGTGCCAGTAGTACATGGACAGGGGCTGAGACCCAGTACTTC.

CDR3 sequence: CSVVGRAADTQYF. Here the CDR3 DNA reads TGCAGCGTTGTTGGGAGGGCAGCGGATACGCAGTATTTT. This chain joins TRBV29-1 and TRBJ2-3, with 7 bases identical to TRBD2. Germline CDR1 reads SQVTM; CDR2 reads ANQGSEA. Trimming took 4 bases from V and 6 from J; bases not matched to a gene: 7. This CDR3 comprises 13 residues.

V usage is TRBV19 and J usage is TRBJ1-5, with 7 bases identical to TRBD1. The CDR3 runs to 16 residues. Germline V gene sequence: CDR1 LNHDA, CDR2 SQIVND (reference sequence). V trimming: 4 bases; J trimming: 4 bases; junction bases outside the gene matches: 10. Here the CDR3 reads CASSTRLDRANQPQHF. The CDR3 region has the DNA TGTGCCAGTAGTACCCGACTCGACAGGGCAAATCAGCCCCAGCATTTT.

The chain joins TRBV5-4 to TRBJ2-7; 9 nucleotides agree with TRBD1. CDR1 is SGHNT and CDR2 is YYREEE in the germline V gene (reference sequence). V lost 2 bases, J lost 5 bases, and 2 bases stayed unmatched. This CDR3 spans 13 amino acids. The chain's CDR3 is CASSLQGADEQYF. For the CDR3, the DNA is TGTGCCAGCAGCTTACAGGGGGCAGACGAGCAGTACTTC.

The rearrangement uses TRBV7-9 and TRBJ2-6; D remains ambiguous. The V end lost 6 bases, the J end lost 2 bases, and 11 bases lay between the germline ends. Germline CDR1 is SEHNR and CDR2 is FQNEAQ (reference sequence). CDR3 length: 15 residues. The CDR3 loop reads CASSFIAAGANVLTF. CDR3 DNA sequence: TGTGCCAGCAGTTTCATAGCAGCTGGGGCCAACGTCCTGACTTTC.

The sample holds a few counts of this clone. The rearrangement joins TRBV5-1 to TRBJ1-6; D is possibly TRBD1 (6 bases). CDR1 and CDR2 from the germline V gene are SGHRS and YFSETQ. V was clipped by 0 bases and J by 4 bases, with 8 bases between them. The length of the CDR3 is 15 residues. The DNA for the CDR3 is TGCGCCAGCAGCTTGGAGGGGACATATAATTCACCCCTCCACTTT. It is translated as CASSLEGTYNSPLHF.